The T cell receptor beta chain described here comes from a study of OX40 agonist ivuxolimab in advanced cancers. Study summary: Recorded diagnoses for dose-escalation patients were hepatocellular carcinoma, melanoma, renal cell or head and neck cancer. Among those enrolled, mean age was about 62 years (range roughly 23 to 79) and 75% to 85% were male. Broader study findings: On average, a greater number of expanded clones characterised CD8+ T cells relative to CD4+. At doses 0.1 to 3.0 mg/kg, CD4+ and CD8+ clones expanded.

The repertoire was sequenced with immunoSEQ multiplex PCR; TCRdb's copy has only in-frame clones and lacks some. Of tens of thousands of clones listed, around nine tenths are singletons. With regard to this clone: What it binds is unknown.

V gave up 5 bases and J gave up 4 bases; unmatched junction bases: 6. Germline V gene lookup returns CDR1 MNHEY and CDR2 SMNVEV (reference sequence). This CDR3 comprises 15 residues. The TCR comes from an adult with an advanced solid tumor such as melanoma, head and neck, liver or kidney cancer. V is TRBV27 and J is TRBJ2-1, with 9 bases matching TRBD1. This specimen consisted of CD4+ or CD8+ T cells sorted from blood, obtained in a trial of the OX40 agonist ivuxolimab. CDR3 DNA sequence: TGTGCCAGCAGTACCCGACAGGGGGTTTACAATGAGCAGTTCTTC. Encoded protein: CASSTRQGVYNEQFF.